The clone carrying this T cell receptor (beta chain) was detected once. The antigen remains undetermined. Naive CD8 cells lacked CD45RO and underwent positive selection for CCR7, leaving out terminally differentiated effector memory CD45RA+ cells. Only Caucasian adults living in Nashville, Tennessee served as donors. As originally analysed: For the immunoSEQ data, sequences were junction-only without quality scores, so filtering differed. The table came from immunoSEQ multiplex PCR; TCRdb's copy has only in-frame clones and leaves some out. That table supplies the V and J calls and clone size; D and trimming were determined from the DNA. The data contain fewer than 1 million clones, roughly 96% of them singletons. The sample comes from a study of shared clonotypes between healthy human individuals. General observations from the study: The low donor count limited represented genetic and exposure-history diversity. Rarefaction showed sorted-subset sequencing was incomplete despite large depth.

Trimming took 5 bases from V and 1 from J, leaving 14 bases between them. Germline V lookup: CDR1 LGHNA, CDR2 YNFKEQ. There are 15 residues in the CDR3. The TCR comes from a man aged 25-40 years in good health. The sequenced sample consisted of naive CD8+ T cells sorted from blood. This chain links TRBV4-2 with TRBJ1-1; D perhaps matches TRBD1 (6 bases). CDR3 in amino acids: CASSDNVGGNTEAFF. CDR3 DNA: TGTGCCAGCAGCGACAATGTAGGGGGGAACACTGAAGCTTTCTTT.